A single sample is the source of the 16 T cell receptor beta chains below, sequenced in a study of patients and donors after allogeneic stem cell transplantation (dated by TCRdb to 2018 to 2021). Library creation used RT-PCR. For sequencing, a NextSeq 550 was employed. The raw public data were reprocessed by TCRdb itself: fastp quality trimming at Q25, MiXCR clonotype calling, in-frame beta chains only. Rows with one shared CDR3 protein collapse into an entry with the most common genes and DNA. Here the sample has roughly 4,200 distinct CDR3 sequences; 20% to 25% occur a single time. Jointly, the top ten make up 15% to 20% of the sample. Sequencing was carried out using blood, either unsorted or a sorted T cell fraction (not recorded which). The source is a human donor who was either an allogeneic HSCT recipient or a stem cell or donor lymphocyte infusion donor (not recorded which). It is not recorded whose cells these are; they may come from a transplant donor.

The rearrangement uses TRBV29-1 and TRBJ1-1; the D is unclear. The CDR3 runs to 14 residues. The germline gives CDR1 SQVTM, CDR2 ANQGSEA. V was clipped by 7 bases and J by 7 bases, with 22 bases between them. DNA of the CDR3: TGCAGCGCCCCTCCAGGAGGATCGGGGAATGAAGCTTTCTTT. Translating it yields CSAPPGGSGNEAFF.

This clonotype has more than one count but fewer than ten. V usage is TRBV6-2 or TRBV6-3 and J usage is TRBJ1-1; D gene uncertain. Trimming left V 6 bases short and J 7 bases short, with 12 bases between. Germline CDR1 MNHEY, CDR2 SVGEGT. The CDR3 runs to 12 residues. The chain's CDR3 is CASSNGPSEAFF. The CDR3 nucleotides read TGTGCCAGCAGCAACGGACCGAGTGAAGCTTTCTTT.

This clonotype turned up a few times. The chain combines TRBV4-1 with TRBJ1-2, with D tentatively TRBD1 (5 bases). This CDR3 is 15 amino acids long. V lost 0 bases to trimming and J lost 3 bases, with 11 bases between them. Germline V gene data show CDR1 as MGHRA and CDR2 as YSYEKL. In nucleotides, the CDR3 is TGCGCCAGCAGCCAAGAGGGTGGGGCCCACTATGGCTACACCTTC. Translated, it gives CASSQEGGAHYGYTF.

This clonotype was seen more than once but under ten times. This chain connects TRBV4-3 to TRBJ1-6; TRBD1 is a possible D gene (5 bases). V lost 2 bases and J lost 0, with 11 bases in between. Germline CDR1 is LGHNA and CDR2 is YSLEER. The CDR3 runs to 17 residues. Here the CDR3 reads CASSQTTVSSYNSPLHF. In DNA, the CDR3 is TGCGCCAGCAGCCAAACGACAGTAAGCTCCTATAATTCACCCCTCCACTTT.

J is TRBJ2-5 and V is TRBV2; D gene unclear. Germline CDR1 SNHLY, CDR2 FYNNEI. The CDR3 has 12 residues. Trimming pared 4 bases from V and 4 bases from J, leaving 7 bases between. CDR3 residues: CASSGNRETQYF. Here the CDR3 DNA reads TGTGCCAGCAGTGGCAACAGAGAGACCCAGTACTTC.

The rearrangement uses TRBV11-2 and TRBJ2-5; TRBD2 matches 7 bases. V trimming: 0 bases; J trimming: 5 bases; junction bases outside the gene matches: 6. This CDR3 is built from 15 residues. The germline gives CDR1 SGHAT, CDR2 FQNNGV. The CDR3 protein is CASSLEASGGETQYF. The CDR3, as DNA: TGTGCCAGCAGCTTAGAGGCTAGCGGCGGGGAGACCCAGTACTTC.

This clonotype has just a few counts. The chain recombines TRBV6-2 or TRBV6-3 with TRBJ2-1; 9 nucleotides agree with TRBD2. After removal of 5 bases from V and 4 bases from J, the junction contained 12 bases not matched to a gene. This CDR3 region has 17 residues. Germline assignment: CDR1 MNHEY and CDR2 SVGEGT. The CDR3 here is CASSPFDEAGGYNEQFF. The CDR3 coding sequence is TGTGCCAGCAGTCCCTTTGATGAAGCGGGAGGTTACAATGAGCAGTTCTTC.

This clonotype is classed as medium-sized. The gene calls are TRBV12-3 or TRBV12-4 and TRBJ2-5; 7 bases align to TRBD1. The CDR3 loop spans 14 amino acids. Trimming took 6 bases from V and 1 from J; bases not matched to a gene: 5. The CDR3 protein is CASSYDRAQETQYF. In nucleotides, the CDR3 is TGTGCCAGCAGCTATGACAGGGCCCAAGAGACCCAGTACTTC.

This clonotype was counted a few times. The CDR3 region is CASSITDTSSYEQYF. CDR3 DNA: TGTGCCAGTAGTATAACAGACACCAGCTCCTACGAGCAGTACTTC. The chain has TRBV19 and TRBJ2-7; no definite D call. This CDR3 is 15 amino acids long. CDR1 and CDR2 from the germline V gene are LNHDA and SQIVND (reference sequence). The V end lost 2 bases, the J end lost 0 bases, and 11 bases lay between the germline ends. Using reference TRBV19 and TRBJ2-7 for the parts outside the CDR3, the full variable domain is DGGITQSPKYLFRKEGQNVTLSCEQNLNHDAMYWYRQDPGQGLRLIYYSQIVNDFQKGDIAEGYSVSREKKESFPLTVTSAQKNPTAFYLCASSITDTSSYEQYFGPGTRLTVT.

By share, this clonotype counts as medium-sized. The chain has TRBV20-1 and TRBJ1-3; D unclear. V was clipped by 6 bases and J by 2 bases, with 11 bases between them. This CDR3 spans 13 amino acids. Germline CDR1 reads DFQATT; CDR2 reads SNEGSKA (reference sequence). CDR3 in DNA: TGCAGTGCGCCAACTGTCCCTGGAAACACCATATATTTT. Translation gives CSAPTVPGNTIYF.

This clonotype has just one count. The chain combines TRBV2 with TRBJ1-1; D uncertain. CDR1 is SNHLY, CDR2 FYNNEI, per germline. V was clipped by 10 bases and J by 3 bases, with 15 bases between them. The CDR3 consists of 13 residues. CDR3 nucleotide sequence: TGTGCCACCGGATTGGGAGGTGACACTGAAGCTTTCTTT. This encodes CATGLGGDTEAFF.

This clonotype was seen a handful of times. This chain uses TRBV6-6 with TRBJ2-2, with D unresolved. The V gene's germline CDR1 is MNHNY and CDR2 SVGAGI (reference sequence). This CDR3 is 13 amino acids long. V was trimmed by 5 bases and J by 9 bases, leaving 13 bases between them. The CDR3 is CASSPTAARELFF. The DNA for the CDR3 is TGTGCCAGCAGTCCAACGGCAGCTAGGGAGCTGTTTTTT.

This clonotype appeared a few times. The chain uses TRBV10-1 and TRBJ2-1, with D possibly being TRBD2 (5 bases). CDR1 is WNHNN and CDR2 is SYGVQD in the germline V gene (reference sequence). This CDR3 spans 12 amino acids. V gave up 4 bases and J gave up 9 bases, with 10 bases separating them. The CDR3 loop reads CASSAGRVEQFF. The CDR3 region has the DNA TGCGCCAGCAGTGCCGGGCGGGTTGAGCAGTTCTTC.

This clonotype showed up just once. J is TRBJ2-7 and V is TRBV6-1, with TRBD1 matching 10 bases. The CDR3 has 14 amino acids. J lost 3 bases, V lost 7 bases, and 6 bases had no gene match. The V gene's germline CDR1 is MNHNS and CDR2 SASEGT. This CDR3 is CASTRQGALYEQYF. The CDR3 DNA is TGTGCCAGCACCAGACAGGGGGCCCTCTACGAGCAGTACTTC.

This chain links TRBV6-5 with TRBJ2-3; D remains unclear. The CDR3 has 12 residues. With 2 bases removed from V and 8 bases from J, the gap between germline ends came to 8 bases. CDR1 and CDR2 from the germline V gene are MNHEY and SVGAGI. The CDR3 protein is CASSYADGTQYF. The CDR3 DNA follows: TGTGCCAGCAGTTACGCGGATGGTACGCAGTATTTT.

This chain links TRBV7-6 with TRBJ2-3, with D perhaps given as TRBD1 or TRBD2 (5 bases each). The ends were cut back, 6 bases at V and 1 base at J, with 14 bases in the middle. CDR3 length: 15 amino acids. CDR1 and CDR2 (germline): SGHVS, FNYEAQ. For the CDR3, the DNA is TGTGCCAGCAGTCAGCAGACAGCGGGCACAGATACGCAGTATTTT. Encoded protein: CASSQQTAGTDTQYF.